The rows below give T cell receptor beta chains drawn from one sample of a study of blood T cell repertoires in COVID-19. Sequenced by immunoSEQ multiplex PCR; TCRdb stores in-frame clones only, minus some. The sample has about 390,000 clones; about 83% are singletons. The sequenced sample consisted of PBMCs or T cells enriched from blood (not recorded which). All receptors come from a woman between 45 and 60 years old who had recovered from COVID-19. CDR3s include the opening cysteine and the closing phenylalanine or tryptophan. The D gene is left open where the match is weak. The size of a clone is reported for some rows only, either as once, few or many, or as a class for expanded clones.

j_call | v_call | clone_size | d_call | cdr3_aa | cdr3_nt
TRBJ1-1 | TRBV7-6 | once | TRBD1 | CASSLEWDRASEAFF | TGTGCCAGCAGCTTAGAGTGGGACAGAGCCTCTGAAGCTTTCTTT
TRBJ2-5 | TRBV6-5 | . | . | CASSYTGYQETQYF | TGTGCCAGCAGTTACACAGGGTACCAAGAGACCCAGTACTTC
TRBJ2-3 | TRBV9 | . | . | CASSVGQGGTDTQYF | TGTGCCAGCAGCGTAGGACAGGGAGGAACAGATACGCAGTATTTT
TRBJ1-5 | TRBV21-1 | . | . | CASSPQDRVSNQPQHF | TGTGCCAGCAGCCCCCAGGACAGGGTGAGCAATCAGCCCCAGCATTTT
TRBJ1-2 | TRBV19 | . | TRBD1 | CASIPAGQGSRGYTF | TGTGCCAGTATTCCGGCCGGACAGGGGTCACGGGGCTACACCTTC
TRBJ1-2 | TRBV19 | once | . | CASSTGQKHTF | TGTGCCAGTAGTACTGGACAGAAACACACCTTC
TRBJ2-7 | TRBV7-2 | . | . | CASSLTHRASEQYF | TGTGCCAGCAGCTTAACGCACAGGGCGAGCGAGCAGTACTTC
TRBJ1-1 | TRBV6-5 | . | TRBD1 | CASRKGAWTEAFF | TGTGCCAGCAGAAAGGGGGCATGGACTGAAGCTTTCTTT
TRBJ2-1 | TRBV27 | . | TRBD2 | CASSLTSGGDNEQFF | TGTGCCAGCAGTTTAACTAGCGGGGGGGACAATGAGCAGTTCTTC
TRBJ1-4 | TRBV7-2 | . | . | CASSQRWGEGEKLFF | TGTGCCAGCAGCCAGCGGTGGGGGGAAGGCGAAAAACTGTTTTTT
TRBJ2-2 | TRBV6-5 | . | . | CASSKQGGELFF | TGTGCCAGCAGTAAACAGGGCGGGGAGCTGTTTTTT
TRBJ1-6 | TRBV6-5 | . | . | CAIDTPNLTNSPLHF | TGTGCCATCGACACACCGAACCTGACTAATTCACCCCTCCACTTT
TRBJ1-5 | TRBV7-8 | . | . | CASSLALGQPQHF | TGTGCCAGCAGCTTAGCCCTAGGCCAGCCCCAGCATTTT
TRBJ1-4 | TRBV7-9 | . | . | CASSQTYGTRPLSLFF | TGTGCCAGCAGCCAGACCTACGGGACAAGGCCCCTGAGTCTGTTTTTT
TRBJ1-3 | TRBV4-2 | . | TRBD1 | CASSQTGVIGNTIYF | TGTGCCAGCAGCCAAACAGGGGTGATCGGAAACACCATATATTTT
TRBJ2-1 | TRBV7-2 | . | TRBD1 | CASSLVDRGRVFF | TGTGCCAGCAGCTTAGTGGACAGGGGGCGTGTGTTCTTC
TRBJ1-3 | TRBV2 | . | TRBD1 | CASNDREGNTIYF | TGTGCCAGCAACGACAGGGAGGGAAACACCATATATTTT
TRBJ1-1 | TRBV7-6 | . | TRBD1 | CASSGDSWGEAFF | TGTGCCAGCAGCGGGGACAGTTGGGGTGAAGCTTTCTTT
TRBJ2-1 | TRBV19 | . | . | CASSNRVSSYNEQFF | TGTGCCAGTAGTAACAGGGTAAGCTCCTACAATGAGCAGTTCTTC
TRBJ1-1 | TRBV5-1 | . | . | CASSISGNTEAFF | TGCGCCAGCAGTATCTCCGGTAACACTGAAGCTTTCTTT
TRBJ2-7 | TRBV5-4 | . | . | CASSLERDLYEQYF | TGTGCCAGCAGCTTGGAACGGGATCTATACGAGCAGTACTTC
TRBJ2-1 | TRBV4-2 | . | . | CASSQETYNEQFF | TGTGCCAGCAGCCAAGAGACTTACAATGAGCAGTTCTTC
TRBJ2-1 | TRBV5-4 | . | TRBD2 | CASSLFSGGSTYNEQFF | TGTGCCAGCAGCTTGTTTAGCGGGGGGAGTACCTACAATGAGCAGTTCTTC
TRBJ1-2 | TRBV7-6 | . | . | CASSLLTGHPYGYTF | TGTGCCAGCAGCTTACTTACAGGCCATCCCTATGGCTACACCTTC
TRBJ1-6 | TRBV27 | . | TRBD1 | CASSLNRGSYNSPLHF | TGTGCCAGCAGTCTGAACAGGGGATCCTATAATTCACCCCTCCACTTT
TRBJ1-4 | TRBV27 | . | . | CASSLLGSGEKLFF | TGTGCCAGCAGTTTATTGGGGTCAGGGGAAAAACTGTTTTTT
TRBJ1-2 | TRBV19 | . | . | CASSISDSSGYTF | TGTGCCAGTAGTATATCGGACAGTTCCGGCTACACCTTC
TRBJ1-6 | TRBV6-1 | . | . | CASSERYNSPLHF | TGTGCCAGCAGTGAACGGTATAATTCACCCCTCCACTTT
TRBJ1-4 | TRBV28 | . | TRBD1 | CASSTTGLRANEKLFF | TGTGCCAGCAGTACGACAGGGTTGCGGGCTAATGAAAAACTGTTTTTT
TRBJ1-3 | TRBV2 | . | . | CASTEEQFGNTIYF | TGTGCCAGCACTGAGGAACAGTTTGGAAACACCATATATTTT
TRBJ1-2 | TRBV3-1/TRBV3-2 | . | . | CASSPSSGNGYGYTF | TGTGCCAGCAGCCCGTCCTCAGGGAATGGCTATGGCTACACCTTC
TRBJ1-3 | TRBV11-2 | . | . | CASSPPSGARTVPIYF | TGTGCCAGCAGCCCGCCCTCAGGGGCCCGGACGGTCCCCATATATTTT
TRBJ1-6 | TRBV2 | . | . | CASSELGARTLHF | TGTGCCAGCAGTGAATTGGGGGCCCGTACCCTCCACTTT
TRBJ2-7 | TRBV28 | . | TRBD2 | CASSPTSGGNYEQYF | TGTGCCAGCAGTCCCACTAGCGGGGGGAACTACGAGCAGTACTTC
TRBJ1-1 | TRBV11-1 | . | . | CASSAGAYMNTEAFF | TGTGCCAGCAGCGCAGGTGCATACATGAACACTGAAGCTTTCTTT
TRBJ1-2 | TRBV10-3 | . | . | CAISESSTGGYTF | TGTGCCATCAGTGAGTCTTCGACAGGTGGCTACACCTTC
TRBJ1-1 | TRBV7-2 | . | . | CASSARGRMNTEAFF | TGTGCCAGCAGCGCCAGGGGCAGGATGAACACTGAAGCTTTCTTT
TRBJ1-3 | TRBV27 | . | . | CASSFDRQPGNTIYF | TGTGCCAGCAGTTTCGACAGGCAGCCTGGAAACACCATATATTTT
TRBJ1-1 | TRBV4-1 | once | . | CASSLRSGINTEAFF | TGCGCCAGCAGCCTAAGATCCGGGATTAACACTGAAGCTTTCTTT
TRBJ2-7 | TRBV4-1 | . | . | CASSQDVQGTGEQYF | TGCGCCAGCAGCCAAGATGTACAGGGAACGGGCGAGCAGTACTTC
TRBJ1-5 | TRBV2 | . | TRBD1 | CASMGTGHQPQHF | TGTGCCAGCATGGGGACAGGACATCAGCCCCAGCATTTT
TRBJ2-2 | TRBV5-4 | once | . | CASSSPGRGTGTGELFF | TGTGCCAGCAGCTCTCCTGGACGGGGGACTGGCACCGGGGAGCTGTTTTTT
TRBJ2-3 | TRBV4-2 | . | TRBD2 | CASSQARLAGVDTQYF | TGTGCCAGCAGCCAAGCCAGACTAGCGGGGGTAGATACGCAGTATTTT
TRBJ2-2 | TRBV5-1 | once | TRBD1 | CASSWTGLDTGELFF | TGCGCCAGCAGCTGGACAGGGTTGGACACCGGGGAGCTGTTTTTT
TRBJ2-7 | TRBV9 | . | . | CASSEDSSSYEQYF | TGTGCCAGCAGCGAGGACAGTAGCTCCTACGAGCAGTACTTC
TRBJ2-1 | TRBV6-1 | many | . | CASSETPDSNNEQFF | TGTGCCAGCAGTGAAACCCCCGACAGTAACAATGAGCAGTTCTTC
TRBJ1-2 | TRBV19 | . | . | CASSPGPNPAGGYTF | TGTGCCAGTAGTCCAGGACCGAATCCCGCAGGGGGCTACACCTTC
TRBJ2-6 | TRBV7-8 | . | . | CASSLEDTSSSGANVLTF | TGTGCCAGCAGCTTAGAGGACACCTCGAGCTCTGGGGCCAACGTCCTGACTTTC
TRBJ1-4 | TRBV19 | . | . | CASSSTGVTGEKLFF | TGTGCCAGTAGTTCGACGGGCGTAACAGGCGAAAAACTGTTTTTT
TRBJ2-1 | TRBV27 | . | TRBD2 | CASRGLADNEQFF | TGTGCCAGCAGGGGACTAGCGGACAATGAGCAGTTCTTC
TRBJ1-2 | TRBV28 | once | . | CASSFTRVYGYTF | TGTGCCAGCAGTTTCACCAGGGTCTATGGCTACACCTTC
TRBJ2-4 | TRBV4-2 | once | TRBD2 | CASSQDGTSGGLAKNIQYF | TGTGCCAGCAGCCAAGATGGGACTAGCGGGGGCTTAGCCAAAAACATTCAGTACTTC
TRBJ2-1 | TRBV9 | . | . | CASSAGLGPLIDEQFF | TGTGCCAGCAGCGCGGGACTTGGACCGTTAATCGATGAGCAGTTCTTC
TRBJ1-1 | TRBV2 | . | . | CASRKQLPTTEAFF | TGTGCCAGCAGAAAACAGCTGCCAACCACTGAAGCTTTCTTT